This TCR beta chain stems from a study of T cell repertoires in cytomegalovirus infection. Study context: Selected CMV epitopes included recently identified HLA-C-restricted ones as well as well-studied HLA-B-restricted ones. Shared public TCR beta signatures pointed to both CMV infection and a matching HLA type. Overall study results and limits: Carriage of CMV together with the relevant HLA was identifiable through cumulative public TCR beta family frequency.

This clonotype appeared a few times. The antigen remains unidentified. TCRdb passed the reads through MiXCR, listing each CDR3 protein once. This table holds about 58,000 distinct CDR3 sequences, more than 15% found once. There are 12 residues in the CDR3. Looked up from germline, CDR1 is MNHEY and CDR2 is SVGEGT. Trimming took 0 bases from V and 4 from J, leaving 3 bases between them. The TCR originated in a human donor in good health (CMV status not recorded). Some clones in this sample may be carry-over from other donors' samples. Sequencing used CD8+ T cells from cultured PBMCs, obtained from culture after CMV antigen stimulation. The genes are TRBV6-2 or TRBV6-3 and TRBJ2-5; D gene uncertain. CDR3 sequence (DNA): TGTGCCAGCAGTTACTCATCAGAGACCCAGTACTTC. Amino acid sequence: CASSYSSETQYF.